This T cell receptor (beta chain) was documented in a study of blood T cell repertoires in COVID-19. CDR1 is SGDLS and CDR2 is YYNGEE in the germline V gene. The CDR3 contains 15 residues. V gave up 4 bases and J gave up 0 bases, with 11 bases separating them. Those enrolled, adults aged 18 to 89 years, came from 24 US areas. Method: immunoSEQ multiplex PCR; TCRdb's copy keeps in-frame clones and lacks some. The data show more than 250,000 clones, with roughly 88% seen just once and 2.2% held by the top ten. The sample taken for sequencing was PBMCs or T cells enriched from blood (not recorded which). The chain is built from TRBV9 and TRBJ2-1; a possible D gene is TRBD1 (6 bases). The origin of this receptor is a man younger than 40 who had recovered from COVID-19. CDR3 bases: TGTGCCAGCAGCCCGAGGGACACCTCCTACAATGAGCAGTTCTTC. Translated: CASSPRDTSYNEQFF. Supplemented by reference TRBV9 and TRBJ2-1, the full variable domain reads DSGVTQTPKHLITATGQRVTLRCSPRSGDLSVYWYQQSLDQGLQFLIQYYNGEERAKGNILERFSAQQFPDLHSELNLSSLELGDSALYFCASSPRDTSYNEQFFGPGTRLTVL.